This T cell receptor (beta chain) is drawn from a study of patients and donors after allogeneic stem cell transplantation. TCRdb recomputed calls from the RT-PCR reads with MiXCR, one row per CDR3 protein. The sample yields about 210,000 distinct CDR3 sequences, around 40% seen once. The sequence came from a human donor who was either an allogeneic HSCT recipient or a stem cell or donor lymphocyte infusion donor (not recorded which). It is not recorded whose cells these are; they may come from a transplant donor. Sequenced: blood, either unsorted or a sorted T cell fraction (not recorded which).

This CDR3 is CASSQDYRDFEAFF. DNA of the CDR3: TGTGCCAGCAGCCAAGACTACAGGGACTTTGAAGCTTTCTTT. V is TRBV3-1 and J is TRBJ1-1; tentative D call: TRBD1 (6 bases). The germline V gene has CDR1 LGHDT and CDR2 YNNKEL (reference sequence). CDR3 length: 14 amino acids. V was pared by 0 bases and J by 7 bases, with 12 bases between.